This passage covers 9 T cell receptor beta chains from one sample sequenced in a study of CD8 T cell repertoires and HIV-1 epitope variants. TCRdb keeps only in-frame clones here, not all; method: immunoSEQ multiplex PCR. The sample contains 5,000 to 6,500 clones, around 62% of which appear only once. No cognate antigen is known for these TCRs. The sample was cultured CD8+ T cells derived from PBMCs. Receptors were obtained from a male donor with HIV.

The rearrangement uses TRBV2 and TRBJ2-2; D gene uncertain. The CDR3 runs 12 residues. V was clipped by 8 bases and J by 6 bases, with 10 bases between them. Germline V lookup: CDR1 SNHLY, CDR2 FYNNEI. The CDR3 loop is CASGPAPGELFF. The DNA of the CDR3 is TGTGCCAGCGGCCCAGCGCCCGGGGAGCTGTTTTTT.

This clone was seen more than once but under ten times. The identical CDR3 is also encoded by other nucleotide sequences in the sample. The chain links TRBV5-4 to TRBJ2-7; D is perhaps TRBD1 (6 bases). The CDR3 is 14 amino acids. CDR1 SGHNT and CDR2 YYREEE come from the germline V gene (reference sequence). The V and J ends lost 2 bases and 3 bases respectively, with 12 bases between them. This CDR3 is CASSFGQGSYEQYF. CDR3 bases: TGTGCCAGCAGCTTTGGGCAGGGGAGCTACGAGCAGTACTTC.

The chain uses TRBV25-1 and TRBJ2-5; either TRBD1 or TRBD2 may fit D (5 bases each). The ends were cut back, 1 base at V and 5 bases at J, with 17 bases in the middle. The CDR3 covers 16 residues. The germline gives CDR1 MGHDK, CDR2 SYGVNS. The DNA for the CDR3 is TGTGCCAGCAGTGAATGGGGGTCAGTACGTTCGGAGACCCAGTACTTC. This translates into CASSEWGSVRSETQYF.

The chain couples TRBV7-9 to TRBJ2-1, with 12 bases that match TRBD2. Germline assignment: CDR1 SEHNR and CDR2 FQNEAQ (reference sequence). J gave up 6 bases and V 5 bases, and 14 bases lay outside the gene matches. The CDR3 covers 18 residues. CDR3 nucleotides: TGTGCCAGCAGCATAAGGACTAGCGGGGAACCCGGAGGCAATGAGCAGTTCTTC. This codes for CASSIRTSGEPGGNEQFF.

The rearrangement joins TRBV27 to TRBJ2-3, with 9 bases matching TRBD2. The junction had 2 bases not matched to a gene; V was cut back by 0 bases and J by 1 base. Germline CDR1 MNHEY, CDR2 SMNVEV (reference sequence). The CDR3 is 16 residues long. CDR3 nucleotides: TGTGCCAGCAGTTTATCCCCTAGCGGGGGCACAGATACGCAGTATTTT. This encodes CASSLSPSGGTDTQYF.

This clone was seen a few times. The chain couples TRBV30 to TRBJ2-7; a weak D match, TRBD1 (6 bases). Germline V lookup: CDR1 GTSNPN, CDR2 SVGIG (reference sequence). CDR3 length: 14 amino acids. V was pared by 2 bases and J by 4 bases, with 15 bases between. The CDR3 sequence: CAWSNSRGGYEQYF. CDR3 coding DNA: TGTGCCTGGAGTAACAGCAGGGGTGGTTACGAGCAGTACTTC.

The chain carries TRBV7-2 and TRBJ1-2; D not resolved. CDR3 length: 11 amino acids. The V end lost 5 bases, the J end lost 7 bases, and 8 bases lay between the germline ends. Per the germline V gene, CDR1 is SGHTA and CDR2 is FQGNSA. CDR3 sequence: CASSLPSGYTF. Written as DNA, the CDR3 is TGTGCCAGCAGCCTCCCATCTGGCTACACCTTC.

This clone showed up just a few times. In DNA, the CDR3 is TGTGCCACCAGCAGAGATCGGGGCGAGAACACTGAAGCTTTCTTT. This codes for CATSRDRGENTEAFF. The chain is built from TRBV15 and TRBJ1-1, with a weak D call TRBD1 (5 bases). Germline CDR1 LNHNV, CDR2 YYDKDF (reference sequence). This CDR3 comprises 15 residues. V was clipped by 0 bases and J by 1 base, with 9 bases between them.

This chain joins TRBV19 and TRBJ2-1, with D unclear. The V end was cut by 5 bases, the J end by 0 bases, with 11 bases between. Looked up from germline, CDR1 is LNHDA and CDR2 is SQIVND (reference sequence). This CDR3 contains 15 residues. CDR3: CASSEDQSSYNEQFF. CDR3 DNA: TGTGCCAGTAGTGAGGACCAGAGCTCCTACAATGAGCAGTTCTTC.